This TCR beta chain was identified in a study of shared clonotypes between healthy human individuals. Study-wide findings and caveats: Blood was the sole source, and tissue repertoires probably differ.

As regards this clone: Its antigen is not identified.

Replicate PCRs were loaded with approximately 300 ng DNA from unsorted PBMC, about 30,000 T cell genomes. Method: immunoSEQ multiplex PCR; TCRdb's copy keeps in-frame clones and lacks some. The sample includes around 440,000 clones, roughly three quarters of them seen just once. Germline assignment: CDR1 GTSNPN and CDR2 SVGIG (reference sequence). The CDR3 runs to 12 residues. V lost 0 bases and J lost 4, with 6 bases in between. This receptor was obtained from a woman aged 40 to 49 in good health. Some clones in this sample may be carry-over from other donors' samples. The chain recombines TRBV30 with TRBJ1-2; D is ambiguous. The source material was PBMCs. CDR3 nucleotides: TGTGCCTGGAGTGTTACCTCCTATGGCTACACCTTC. This codes for CAWSVTSYGYTF. Full variable domain (outside the CDR3, taken from reference TRBV30 and TRBJ1-2): SQTIHQWPATLVQPVGSPLSLECTVEGTSNPNLYWYRQAAGRGLQLLFYSVGIGQISSEVPQNLSASRPQDRQFILSSKKLLLSDSGFYLCAWSVTSYGYTFGSGTRLTVV.